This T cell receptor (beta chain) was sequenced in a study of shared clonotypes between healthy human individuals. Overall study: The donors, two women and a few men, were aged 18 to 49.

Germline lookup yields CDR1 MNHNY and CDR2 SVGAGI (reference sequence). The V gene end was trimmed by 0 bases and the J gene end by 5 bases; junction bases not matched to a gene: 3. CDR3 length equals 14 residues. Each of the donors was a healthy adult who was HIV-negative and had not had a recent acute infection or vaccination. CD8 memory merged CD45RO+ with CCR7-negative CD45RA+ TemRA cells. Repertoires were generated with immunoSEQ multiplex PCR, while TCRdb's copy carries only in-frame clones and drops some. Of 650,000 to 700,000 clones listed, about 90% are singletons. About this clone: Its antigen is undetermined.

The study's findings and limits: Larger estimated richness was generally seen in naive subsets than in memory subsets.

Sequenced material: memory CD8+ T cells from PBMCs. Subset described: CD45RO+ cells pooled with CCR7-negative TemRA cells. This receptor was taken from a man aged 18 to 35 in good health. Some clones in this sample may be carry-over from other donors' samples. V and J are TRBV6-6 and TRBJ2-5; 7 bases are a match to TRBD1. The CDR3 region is CASSYSGGLETQYF. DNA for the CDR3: TGTGCCAGCAGTTACTCAGGGGGCCTTGAGACCCAGTACTTC.